This is a list of T cell receptor beta chains from one sample in a study of OX40 agonist ivuxolimab in advanced cancers. Some clones are missing from TCRdb's copy, which holds only in-frame ones; the method was immunoSEQ multiplex PCR. The repertoire has about 40,000 clones, 88% of them found once; the top ten carry roughly 25%. This sample comprised CD4+ or CD8+ T cells sorted from blood, obtained in a trial of the OX40 agonist ivuxolimab. These TCRs come from an adult with an advanced solid tumor such as melanoma, head and neck, liver or kidney cancer. Each CDR3 is given with its conserved first and last residue. The order of the fields is D gene, J gene, clone size, V gene, CDR3 protein, CDR3 DNA. A D gene is named only where the DNA matches it firmly. Clone size, where shown, is once, few, many, or a class for clones that have expanded.

NA TRBJ2-7 NA TRBV27 CASSPWDFSYEQYF TGTGCCAGCAGTCCCTGGGACTTCTCCTACGAGCAGTACTTC
TRBD2 TRBJ2-1 NA TRBV19 CASTPGTSGYNEQFF TGTGCCAGTACCCCCGGGACTAGCGGCTACAATGAGCAGTTCTTC
TRBD2 TRBJ2-3 NA TRBV9 CASSSRGGRPSTDTQYF TGTGCCAGCAGCTCCAGGGGCGGGAGGCCTAGCACAGATACGCAGTATTTT
NA TRBJ1-2 NA TRBV11-2 CASSAPRQPYGYTF TGTGCCAGCAGCGCTCCCCGACAGCCCTATGGCTACACCTTC
NA TRBJ2-3 NA TRBV4-1 CASSQEGRDTQYF TGCGCCAGCAGCCAAGAAGGTAGGGATACGCAGTATTTT
TRBD2 TRBJ2-7 few TRBV10-1 CASSAGLAGGEQYF TGCGCCAGCAGTGCGGGACTAGCGGGAGGCGAGCAGTACTTC
NA TRBJ1-6 NA TRBV28 CASSPRGRNSPLHF TGTGCCAGCAGCCCCCGGGGGCGGAATTCACCCCTCCACTTT
NA TRBJ1-5 NA TRBV25-1 CASSGQQESGPQHF TGTGCCAGCAGTGGGCAACAGGAGAGCGGGCCCCAGCATTTT
NA TRBJ1-5 few TRBV21-1 CASSRGGQGELSPQHF TGTGCCAGCAGCAGGGGGGGACAGGGGGAATTATCGCCCCAGCATTTT
NA TRBJ1-1 medium-sized TRBV28 CASSLEYSEAFF TGTGCCAGCAGTTTAGAGTATTCTGAAGCTTTCTTT
NA TRBJ2-2 NA TRBV10-3 CAIRDSTGELFF TGTGCCATCAGGGACAGCACCGGGGAGCTGTTTTTT
NA TRBJ1-1 NA TRBV5-6 CASSFLNTEAFF TGTGCCAGCAGCTTCTTGAACACTGAAGCTTTCTTT
NA TRBJ2-2 few TRBV7-7 CASSLEHPSANTGELFF TGTGCTAGCAGCTTAGAACACCCTAGCGCGAACACCGGGGAGCTGTTTTTT
NA TRBJ2-7 NA TRBV5-6 CASRGGADEQYF TGTGCCAGCAGAGGGGGAGCGGACGAGCAGTACTTC
NA TRBJ2-1 NA TRBV5-6 CASSLRFSSYEQFF TGTGCCAGCAGCCTACGTTTCTCCTCCTATGAGCAGTTCTTC
TRBD2 TRBJ2-3 NA TRBV7-3 CASSQTSGRAPDTQYF TGTGCCAGCAGCCAGACTAGCGGGAGGGCACCGGATACGCAGTATTTT
TRBD1 TRBJ2-7 NA TRBV9 CASSAGTGTYEQYF TGTGCCAGCAGCGCCGGGACAGGTACCTACGAGCAGTACTTC
NA TRBJ2-7 NA TRBV4-2 CASSPGAAFYEQYF TGTGCCAGCAGCCCAGGCGCAGCCTTCTACGAGCAGTACTTC
TRBD1 TRBJ2-7 NA TRBV6-1 CASIGTGGEQYF TGTGCCAGCATCGGGACAGGGGGAGAGCAGTACTTC
NA TRBJ2-4 once TRBV5-8 CASSFGAKNIQYF TGTGCCAGCAGCTTCGGAGCCAAAAACATTCAGTACTTC
NA TRBJ2-7 many TRBV27 CASSSDRLFSEQYF TGTGCCAGCAGTTCGGACAGACTATTCAGTGAGCAGTACTTC
TRBD1 TRBJ2-7 NA TRBV4-1 CASSQIRTQGAYEQYF TGCGCCAGCAGCCAAATCCGAACGCAGGGGGCCTACGAGCAGTACTTC
NA TRBJ2-2 NA TRBV7-3 CASSLGVNTGELFF TGTGCCAGCAGCCTAGGGGTGAACACCGGGGAGCTGTTTTTT
NA TRBJ1-4 NA TRBV27 CASSSGDPNEKLFF TGTGCCAGCAGTTCTGGGGATCCTAATGAAAAACTGTTTTTT
NA TRBJ2-7 once TRBV10-1 CASSQTRGGEQYF TGCGCCAGCAGTCAGACTAGGGGAGGCGAGCAGTACTTC
NA TRBJ2-7 once TRBV19 CASSSGTVYEQYF TGTGCCAGTAGTAGCGGGACAGTCTACGAGCAGTACTTC
TRBD2 TRBJ2-1 NA TRBV13 CASSLGRESYNEQFF TGTGCCAGCAGCTTAGGGCGGGAGTCCTACAATGAGCAGTTCTTC
NA TRBJ2-7 NA TRBV28 CASTLRRNQYEQYF TGTGCCAGCACCCTCCGCAGGAACCAGTACGAGCAGTACTTC
NA TRBJ2-4 once TRBV21-1 CASSADSSVAKNIQYF TGTGCCAGCAGCGCCGACAGCTCCGTAGCCAAAAACATTCAGTACTTC
TRBD1 TRBJ1-2 NA TRBV18 CASSFQDRGRDGYTF TGTGCCAGCTCATTTCAGGACAGGGGTCGGGATGGCTACACCTTC
TRBD1 TRBJ2-3 few TRBV7-8 CASGSTGQSTDTQYF TGTGCCAGCGGATCAACGGGACAGAGCACAGATACGCAGTATTTT
TRBD1 TRBJ2-5 NA TRBV9 CASSLGQGAVETQYF TGTGCCAGCAGCCTGGGACAGGGGGCGGTCGAGACCCAGTACTTC
TRBD1 TRBJ2-7 few TRBV30 CAWSSGTGVDEQYF TGTGCCTGGAGTTCCGGGACAGGGGTCGACGAGCAGTACTTC
NA TRBJ1-3 once TRBV28 CASSLGDTIYF TGTGCCAGCAGCCTCGGAGACACCATATATTTT
NA TRBJ2-5 NA TRBV21-1 CASSNGTSGRVQETQYF TGTGCCAGCAGCAATGGGACTAGCGGGAGGGTACAAGAGACCCAGTACTTC
NA TRBJ2-7 NA TRBV4-1 CASTPFWQGNEEQYF TGCGCCAGCACCCCCTTTTGGCAGGGGAATGAGGAGCAGTACTTC
TRBD2 TRBJ2-7 NA TRBV19 CASSTGLAGAYEQYF TGTGCCAGTAGTACCGGACTAGCGGGAGCCTACGAGCAGTACTTC
TRBD1 TRBJ2-7 NA TRBV28 CASRTGTGSYEQYF TGTGCCAGCAGGACCGGGACAGGGTCCTACGAGCAGTACTTC
TRBD2 TRBJ2-7 NA TRBV9 CASSVGLDSYEQYF TGTGCCAGCAGCGTTGGACTAGACTCCTACGAGCAGTACTTC
NA TRBJ1-1 NA TRBV27 CASRLGSEAFF TGTGCCAGCAGACTGGGTTCTGAAGCTTTCTTT
NA TRBJ1-1 NA TRBV27 CASSLAQGRRTEAFF TGTGCCAGCAGCTTAGCTCAGGGCCGGAGGACTGAAGCTTTCTTT
NA TRBJ2-1 NA TRBV5-5 CASSLTLEQFF TGTGCCAGCAGCTTGACCCTTGAGCAGTTCTTC
NA TRBJ2-7 NA TRBV7-3 CASSQYRGAEQYF TGTGCCAGCAGCCAATATCGCGGGGCCGAGCAGTACTTC
NA TRBJ2-7 NA TRBV14 CASSLRQIHEQYF TGTGCCAGCAGCCTCCGACAGATCCACGAGCAGTACTTC
TRBD1 TRBJ1-5 NA TRBV27 CASSYRGGDQPQHF TGTGCCAGCAGTTACAGGGGTGGGGACCAGCCCCAGCATTTT
TRBD1 TRBJ2-7 NA TRBV11-3 CASSQGQAYEQYF TGTGCCAGCAGCCAGGGACAGGCCTACGAGCAGTACTTC
NA TRBJ2-3 NA TRBV27 CASTGLGTDTQYF TGTGCCAGCACCGGGCTTGGCACAGATACGCAGTATTTT
NA TRBJ2-2 NA TRBV9 CASSVAQGTGNTGELFF TGTGCCAGCAGCGTAGCTCAGGGAACCGGGAACACCGGGGAGCTGTTTTTT
NA TRBJ1-2 NA TRBV30 CAWSTPGPVSAGYTF TGTGCCTGGAGTACCCCGGGCCCAGTAAGTGCTGGCTACACCTTC